The clone carrying this T cell receptor (beta chain) has just a few counts. Its matching antigen is unknown. Among all donors, each was a healthy Caucasian. Germline values: CDR1 SEHNR, CDR2 FQNEAQ (reference sequence). There are 14 residues in the CDR3. Trimming took off 1 base at V and 4 bases at J, with 8 bases between the two ends. Via MiXCR, TCRdb re-called the 5' RACE reads, giving one row per CDR3 protein. Counted here are 400,000 to 550,000 distinct CDR3 sequences, less than 25% occurring once; the ten biggest clones make up around 0.9%. This sample was included in a study of identical twins. Findings and caveats of the study: Fewer insertions marked abundant cord blood beta clonotypes; young adult naive trended weakly, memory not at all. Among out-of-frame alpha sequences shared by twins, low generation probability occurred in excess.

The sample also formed part of further work on T cells expressing NK-cell markers.

The rearrangement links TRBV7-9 to TRBJ1-3, with no clear D. This receptor was obtained from a woman in her late teens or twenties in good health. Source material: CD4+ T cells sorted from blood. The chain's CDR3 is CASSLGPSGNTIYF. CDR3 DNA sequence: TGTGCCAGCAGCTTAGGTCCCAGCGGAAACACCATATATTTT.